This is a list of T cell receptor beta chains from one sample in a study of cytomegalovirus exposure and HLA in healthy donors. Here immunoSEQ multiplex PCR was the method, and the copy in TCRdb shows in-frame clones only, minus some. The data show 75,000 to 100,000 clones, roughly 80% seen once. Sequencing was carried out using PBMCs. All receptors derive from a man between 60 and 75 years old in good health and CMV-seropositive. Both conserved end residues are part of each CDR3. The D gene is left open where the match is weak. Clone sizes are given selectively: once, few, many, or a class where the clone is expanded.

>15|TRBV9|TRBJ2-7|.|once
TGTGCCAGCAGCGTAGTAGGAGGGGAGGCGGCCGAGCAGTACTTC
CASSVVGGEAAEQYF
>16|TRBV5-1|TRBJ2-5|.|.
TGCGCCAGCTCAAGCGCCTCCGGGGGATACCAAGAGACCCAGTACTTC
CASSSASGGYQETQYF
>16|TRBV18|TRBJ2-5|TRBD2|.
TGTGCCAGCTCACGAGGACTAGCGGGGGTCGTAGAGACCCAGTACTTC
CASSRGLAGVVETQYF
>15|TRBV19|TRBJ1-6|.|.
TGTGCCAGTAGTATGCCACAGGGAACCGGTTCACCCCTCCACTTT
CASSMPQGTGSPLHF
>15|TRBV29-1|TRBJ1-1|TRBD1|once
TGCAGCGTCACTCCGACAGGGCACATGAACACTGAAGCTTTCTTT
CSVTPTGHMNTEAFF
>16|TRBV5-4|TRBJ2-7|.|.
TGTGCCAGCAGCTTGGGTGGCAGGGGCGCATCGGACGAGCAGTACTTC
CASSLGGRGASDEQYF
>13|TRBV5-5|TRBJ1-5|.|.
TGTGCCAGCAGCTTCTGGACTAATCAGCCCCAGCATTTT
CASSFWTNQPQHF
>14|TRBV25-1|TRBJ1-1|.|few
TGTGCCAGCAGTAACCCACAGGGTGGCACTGAAGCTTTCTTT
CASSNPQGGTEAFF
>11|TRBV6-1|TRBJ1-5|.|few
TGTGCCAGCAGTGCTACTCAGCCCCAGCATTTT
CASSATQPQHF
>13|TRBV5-1|TRBJ2-7|.|.
TGCGCCAGCAGCCCACAGGGAATCAACGAGCAGTACTTC
CASSPQGINEQYF
>15|TRBV7-9|TRBJ1-5|TRBD1|once
TGTGCCAGCAGCTTACATGGACAGGGCAATCAGCCCCAGCATTTT
CASSLHGQGNQPQHF
>15|TRBV11-2|TRBJ2-7|TRBD1|once
TGTGCCAGCAGCTTAGGGACAGGGGGCGGATACGAGCAGTACTTC
CASSLGTGGGYEQYF
>15|TRBV7-3|TRBJ2-2|.|.
TGTGCCAGCAGCCCGGGACTGAGGTTATCCGGGGAGCTGTTTTTT
CASSPGLRLSGELFF
>13|TRBV6-6|TRBJ2-7|.|.
TGTGCCAGCACCTCGGTGGGTACGGGAGAGCAGTACTTC
CASTSVGTGEQYF
>15|TRBV19|TRBJ1-5|TRBD1|.
TGTGCCAGTAGCCCGACAGGGGATAGCAATCAGCCCCAGCATTTT
CASSPTGDSNQPQHF
>14|TRBV5-8|TRBJ2-2|.|few
TGTGCCAGCAGCGTTTACAGGGAAACCGGGGAGCTGTTTTTT
CASSVYRETGELFF
>14|TRBV5-1|TRBJ2-1|TRBD1|few
TGCGCCAGCAGCGGCGGGACAGGGGTGAGTGAGCAGTTCTTC
CASSGGTGVSEQFF
>13|TRBV7-2|TRBJ1-6|.|once
TGTGCCAGCAGCTCAGAACCTAATTCACCCCTCCACTTT
CASSSEPNSPLHF
>14|TRBV5-1|TRBJ1-6|.|few
TGCGCCAGCAGCGTCGGGGGAGTAGGTTCACCCCTCCACTTT
CASSVGGVGSPLHF
>15|TRBV6-6|TRBJ2-5|.|.
TGTGCCAGCAGTTACTCGGGCAGGGACCAAGAGACCCAGTACTTC
CASSYSGRDQETQYF
>12|TRBV14|TRBJ2-7|.|.
TGTGCCAGCAGCCCCTCGCCCGGGAGCCGGTACTTC
CASSPSPGSRYF
>15|TRBV9|TRBJ2-5|.|.
TGTGCCAGCAGCGTAGACGGAGCGACCCAAGAGACCCAGTACTTC
CASSVDGATQETQYF
>15|TRBV18|TRBJ1-1|TRBD1|.
TGTGCCAGCTCCCCCTTACCGACAGGGGTCACTGAAGCTTTCTTT
CASSPLPTGVTEAFF
>13|TRBV29-1|TRBJ2-7|TRBD1|.
TGCAGCGTTGAAATGGACAGGGGGCTCGAGCAGTACTTC
CSVEMDRGLEQYF
>12|TRBV9|TRBJ2-3|.|.
TGTGCCAGCAGCGTCGACAGGACTACGCAGTATTTT
CASSVDRTTQYF
>17|TRBV7-2|TRBJ1-6|.|.
TGTGCCAGCAGCTTAGTGGGGGGGGGAGGGATTAATTCACCCCTCCACTTT
CASSLVGGGGINSPLHF
>16|TRBV7-2|TRBJ2-1|TRBD1|.
TGTGCCAGCAGCTTAGTAGCCCCAACAGGGGGCAATGAGCAGTTCTTC
CASSLVAPTGGNEQFF
>16|TRBV6-6|TRBJ2-7|.|.
TGTGCCAGCAGTTTCCCTACAGGGACTAACTCCTACGAGCAGTACTTC
CASSFPTGTNSYEQYF
>16|TRBV7-3|TRBJ2-3|TRBD1|.
TGTGCCAGCAGCTTAACGGGCAGGGGGCAAACAGATACGCAGTATTTT
CASSLTGRGQTDTQYF